The present T cell receptor (beta chain) was sequenced within a study of T cells in Graves' hyperthyroidism and ophthalmopathy (dated by TCRdb to between 2019 and 2020). Context from the whole study: Peripheral blood was collected at initial diagnosis, before any treatment. A discovery cohort of about a hundred patients, about 44 with Graves' ophthalmopathy and approximately 60 with stable Graves' hyperthyroidism, was used to find distinguishing TCR V-J signatures. The 100 or so discovery patients were randomly split 7:3 into training and test sets. The study also compared thyroid tissue and blood T-cell repertoires from a handful of Graves' hyperthyroidism patients. Following sampling, methimazole starting at 30 mg daily was given to hyperthyroidism patients, and high-dose intravenous methylprednisolone was given to ophthalmopathy patients. The paper reports TCR Vbeta CDR3 sequencing of over 120 peripheral blood samples: 40 to 45 ophthalmopathy, about 75 hyperthyroidism and 17 progressor patients. Whether ophthalmopathy could be predicted prospectively was tested in an independent validation cohort made up of under 20 hyperthyroidism patients plus 17 patients who later progressed to ophthalmopathy.

The TCR beta CDR3 regions were amplified from RNA transcripts. The TCR CDR3 was subjected to a first round of RT-PCR using the HTBI primer set and the Qiagen OneStep RT-PCR kit. Libraries were constructed in a second round of multiplex PCR, after which size selection and purification were performed. Libraries were sequenced paired-end with 100 bp reads on an Illumina HiSeq2000. In the original analysis: SOAPnuke was used to process the raw data, with reads discarded if the reads contained adapters or uncalled bases, had a mean Phred below 15, or lacked an exact constant-primer or identifier match. COPE v1.2.5 was used to merge the high-quality paired reads, and each unique nucleotide sequence was defined as a clonotype. MiTCR v1.1 was used to align clonotypes to the IMGT TRBV, TRBD and TRBJ reference segments. Analysis was restricted to V-J combinations with a frequency above 0.0001, which covered 99% to 99.2% of repertoires. A TCS score was defined as the ratio between F50 (clonal expansion) and ExV (chaos), using BLOSUM62-based TCRdist between CDR3 peptides within each V-J. Welch's t-statistics and random forest reduced some 510 V-J features to 10 to 15, which were used in a naive Bayes classifier (R e1071). TCRdb reworked the public reads: Q25 trimming with fastp, MiXCR clone assembly, productive beta chains retained. One record per CDR3 amino acid sequence lists the most common genes and DNA. The V and J calls and clone size are TCRdb's, not the authors'. The sample contains 300,000 to 450,000 distinct CDR3 sequences, 25% of them found a single time. Around 67% of the sample belongs to the ten largest clones.

Study-level results and caveats: Blood samples also contained most of the expanded thyroid clonotypes (frequency above 0.001), which suggests that blood repertoires may reflect thyroid immune responses. No statistical method was used to fix the sample size in advance, and group allocation was not hidden from the investigators. A 13 V-J signature model separated ophthalmopathy from stable hyperthyroidism, with about 90% sensitivity and about 81% specificity in cross-validation and 80%/75% in testing. In validation, the model predicted progression to ophthalmopathy a median of 6.5 months before onset, with about 67% sensitivity and just under 75% specificity.

The V and J ends are trimmed by 1 base and 0 bases, leaving 12 bases between them. Inclusive of the bounding cysteine and phenylalanine, the CDR3 is 17 residues long. Just CDR3 DNA is preserved here, 51 bases in frame from base 1. This clonotype was observed a few times. Its antigen is currently not known. No much larger clone is present one base from it, and per-base qualities are unavailable. Stable Graves' hyperthyroidism was defined as the absence of progression to ophthalmopathy over 18 months of follow-up. Hyperthyroidism patients were newly diagnosed, had a disease duration of under 2 months, and were aged 18 to 65 years. Any patient with an uncontrolled infection, another autoimmune disease, pregnancy or lactation was excluded. Diagnoses relied on clinical symptoms, serum thyroxine and TRAb, thyroid ultrasound and orbital computed tomography. PBMCs were isolated from roughly 10 ml of fresh peripheral blood by Ficoll-Paque density gradient centrifugation. Total RNA was extracted with Trizol reagent, and quality was checked on an Agilent 2100 Bioanalyzer.

This receptor chain uses TRBV12-3 or TRBV12-4 and TRBJ2-2; a tentative D call is TRBD1 (5 bases match). Sequencing was performed on blood. The sequence was collected from a man aged 45-65 years with Graves' hyperthyroidism. The nucleotide sequence reads TGTGCCAGCAGTTTAGTGGCAGGGCCTCCGAACACCGGGGAGCTGTTTTTT. This is translated as CASSLVAGPPNTGELFF.